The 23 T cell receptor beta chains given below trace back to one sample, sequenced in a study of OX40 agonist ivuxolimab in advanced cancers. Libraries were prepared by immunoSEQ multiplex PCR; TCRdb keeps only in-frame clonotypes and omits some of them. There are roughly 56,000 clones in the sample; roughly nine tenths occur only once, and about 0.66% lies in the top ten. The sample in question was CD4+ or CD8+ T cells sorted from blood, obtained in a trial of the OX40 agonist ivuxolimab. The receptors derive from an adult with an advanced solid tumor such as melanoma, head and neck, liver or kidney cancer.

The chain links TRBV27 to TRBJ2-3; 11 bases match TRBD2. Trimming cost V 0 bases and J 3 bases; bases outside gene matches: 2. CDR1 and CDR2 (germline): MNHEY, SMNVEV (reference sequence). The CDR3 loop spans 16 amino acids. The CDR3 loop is CASSLSIAGGTDTQYF. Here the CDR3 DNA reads TGTGCCAGCAGTTTATCGATAGCGGGAGGGACAGATACGCAGTATTTT.

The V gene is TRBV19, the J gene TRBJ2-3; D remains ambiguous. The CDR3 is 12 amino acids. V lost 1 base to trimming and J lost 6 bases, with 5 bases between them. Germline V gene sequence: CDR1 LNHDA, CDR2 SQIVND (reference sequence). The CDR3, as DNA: TGTGCCAGTAGTATAGGGCCCGATACGCAGTATTTT. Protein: CASSIGPDTQYF.

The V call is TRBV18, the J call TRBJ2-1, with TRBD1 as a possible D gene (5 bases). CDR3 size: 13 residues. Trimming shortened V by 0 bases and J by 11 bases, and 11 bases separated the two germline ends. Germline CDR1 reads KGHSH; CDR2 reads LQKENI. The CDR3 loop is CASSPPDNPKQFF. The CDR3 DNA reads TGTGCCAGCTCACCACCGGACAACCCCAAGCAGTTCTTC.

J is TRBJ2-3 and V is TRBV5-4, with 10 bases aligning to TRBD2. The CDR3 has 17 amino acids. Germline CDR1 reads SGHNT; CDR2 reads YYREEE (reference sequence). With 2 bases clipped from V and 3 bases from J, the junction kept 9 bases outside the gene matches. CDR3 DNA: TGTGCCAGCAGCTTAAACCCGGGACTAGCGACGACAGATACGCAGTATTTT. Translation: CASSLNPGLATTDTQYF.

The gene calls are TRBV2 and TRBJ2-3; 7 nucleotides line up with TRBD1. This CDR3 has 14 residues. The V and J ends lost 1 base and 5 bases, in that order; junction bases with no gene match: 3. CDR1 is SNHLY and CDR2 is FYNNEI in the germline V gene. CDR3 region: CASSEDRGKDTQYF. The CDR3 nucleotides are TGTGCCAGCAGTGAAGACAGGGGTAAAGATACGCAGTATTTT. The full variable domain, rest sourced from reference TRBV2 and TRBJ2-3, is EPEVTQTPSHQVTQMGQEVILRCVPISNHLYFYWYRQILGQKVEFLVSFYNNEISEKSEIFDDQFSVERPDGSNFTLKIRSTKLEDSAMYFCASSEDRGKDTQYFGPGTRLTVL.

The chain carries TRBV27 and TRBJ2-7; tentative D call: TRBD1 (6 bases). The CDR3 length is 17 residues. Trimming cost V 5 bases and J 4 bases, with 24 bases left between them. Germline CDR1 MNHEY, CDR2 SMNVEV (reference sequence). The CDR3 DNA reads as TGTGCCAGCAGTCAGAGCCCGGGGACAAAAGCTCCATACGAGCAGTACTTC. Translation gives CASSQSPGTKAPYEQYF.

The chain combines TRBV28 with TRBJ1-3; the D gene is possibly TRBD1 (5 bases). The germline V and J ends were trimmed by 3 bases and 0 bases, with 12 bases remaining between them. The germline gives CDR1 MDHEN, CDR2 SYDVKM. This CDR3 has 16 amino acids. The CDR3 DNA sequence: TGTGCCAGCAGTTTCCCCGGGGCCCGCTCTGGAAACACCATATATTTT. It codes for CASSFPGARSGNTIYF.

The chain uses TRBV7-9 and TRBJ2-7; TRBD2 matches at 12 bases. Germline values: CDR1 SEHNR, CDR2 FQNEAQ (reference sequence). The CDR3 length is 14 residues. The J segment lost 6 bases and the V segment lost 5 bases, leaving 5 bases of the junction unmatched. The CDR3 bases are TGTGCCAGCAGCCGACTAGCGGGAGTAAGCGAGCAGTACTTC. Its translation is CASSRLAGVSEQYF.

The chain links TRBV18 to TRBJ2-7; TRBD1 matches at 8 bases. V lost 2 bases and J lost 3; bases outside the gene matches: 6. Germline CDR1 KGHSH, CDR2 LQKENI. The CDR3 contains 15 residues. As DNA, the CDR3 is TGTGCCAGCTCACCAAGGACAGGGAGGCTCTACGAGCAGTACTTC. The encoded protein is CASSPRTGRLYEQYF.

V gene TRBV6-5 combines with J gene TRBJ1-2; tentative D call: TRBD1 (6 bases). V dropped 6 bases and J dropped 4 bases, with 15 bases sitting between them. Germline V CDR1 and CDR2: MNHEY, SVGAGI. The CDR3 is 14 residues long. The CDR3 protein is CASSLNPQGYGYTF. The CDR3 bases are TGTGCCAGCAGCCTGAACCCACAGGGCTATGGCTACACCTTC.

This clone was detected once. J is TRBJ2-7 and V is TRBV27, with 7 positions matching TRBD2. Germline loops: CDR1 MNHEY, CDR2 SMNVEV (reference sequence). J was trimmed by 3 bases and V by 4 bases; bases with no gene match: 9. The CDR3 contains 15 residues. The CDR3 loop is CASSWGGSNRYEQYF. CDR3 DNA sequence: TGTGCCAGCAGTTGGGGCGGGAGCAATCGCTACGAGCAGTACTTC.

CDR3 nucleotides: TGTGCCAGCAGCTTAGACACGTACCAAGAGACCCAGTACTTC. This sequence encodes CASSLDTYQETQYF. V gene TRBV11-1 combines with J gene TRBJ2-5, with D hard to call. The CDR3 runs to 14 residues. V was cut by 1 base and J by 0 bases, with 6 bases left in between. The germline gives CDR1 SGHAT, CDR2 FQDESV (reference sequence). Complete variable domain (other parts from reference TRBV11-1 and TRBJ2-5): EAEVAQSPRYKITEKSQAVAFWCDPISGHATLYWYRQILGQGPELLVQFQDESVVDDSQLPKDRFSAERLKGVDSTLKIQPAELGDSAMYLCASSLDTYQETQYFGPGTRLLVL.

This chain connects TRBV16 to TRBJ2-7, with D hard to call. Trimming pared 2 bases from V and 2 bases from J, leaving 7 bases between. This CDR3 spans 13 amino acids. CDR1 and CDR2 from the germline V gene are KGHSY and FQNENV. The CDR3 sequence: CASSQAYTYEQYF. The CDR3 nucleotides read TGTGCCAGCAGCCAAGCTTACACCTACGAGCAGTACTTC.

In nucleotides, the CDR3 is TGTGCCAGCAGTTTTGCCCGACAGGGGATACCCTACGAGCAGTACTTC. This codes for CASSFARQGIPYEQYF. The rearrangement links TRBV13 to TRBJ2-7, with TRBD1 matching 8 bases. Losses at the gene ends were 6 bases for V and 2 bases for J; bases not matched to a gene: 12. Germline CDR1 is PRHDT and CDR2 is FYEKMQ (reference sequence). The CDR3 length is 16 residues.

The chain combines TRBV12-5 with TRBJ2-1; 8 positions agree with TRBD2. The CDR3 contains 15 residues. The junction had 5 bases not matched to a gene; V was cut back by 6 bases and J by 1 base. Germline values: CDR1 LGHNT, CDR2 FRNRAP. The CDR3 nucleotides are TGTGCTAGTGGCTTTAGCGGGATGTCCTACAATGAGCAGTTCTTC. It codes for CASGFSGMSYNEQFF.

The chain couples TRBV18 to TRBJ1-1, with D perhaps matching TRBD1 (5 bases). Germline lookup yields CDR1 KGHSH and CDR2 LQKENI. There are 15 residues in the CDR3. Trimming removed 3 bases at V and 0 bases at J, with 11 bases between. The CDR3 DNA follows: TGTGCCAGCTCACCCCCCGGACAATTGAACACTGAAGCTTTCTTT. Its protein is CASSPPGQLNTEAFF.

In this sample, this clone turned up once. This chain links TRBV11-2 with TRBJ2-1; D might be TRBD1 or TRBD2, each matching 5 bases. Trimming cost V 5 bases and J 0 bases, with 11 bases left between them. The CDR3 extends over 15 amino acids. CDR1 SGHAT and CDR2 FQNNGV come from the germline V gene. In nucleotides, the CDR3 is TGTGCCAGCAGCCGGGACCTAGTCTCCTACAATGAGCAGTTCTTC. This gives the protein CASSRDLVSYNEQFF.

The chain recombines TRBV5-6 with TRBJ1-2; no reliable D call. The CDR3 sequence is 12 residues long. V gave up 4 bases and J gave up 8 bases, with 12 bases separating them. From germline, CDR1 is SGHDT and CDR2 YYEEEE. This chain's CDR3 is CASSRRVGGYTF. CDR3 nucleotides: TGTGCCAGCAGCCGGAGGGTAGGGGGCTACACCTTC.

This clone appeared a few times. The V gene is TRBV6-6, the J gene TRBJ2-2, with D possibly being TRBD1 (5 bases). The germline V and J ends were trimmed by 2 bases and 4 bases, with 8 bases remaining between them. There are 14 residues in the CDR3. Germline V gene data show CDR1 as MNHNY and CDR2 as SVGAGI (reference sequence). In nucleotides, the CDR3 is TGTGCCAGCAGTTACAGCCAGGGCACCGGGGAGCTGTTTTTT. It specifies CASSYSQGTGELFF.

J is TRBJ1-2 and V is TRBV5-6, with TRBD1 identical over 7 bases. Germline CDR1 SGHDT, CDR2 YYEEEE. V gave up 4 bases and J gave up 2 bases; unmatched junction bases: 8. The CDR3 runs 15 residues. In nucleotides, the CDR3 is TGTGCCAGCAGCCCGAGGACAGGCTTAAACTATGGCTACACCTTC. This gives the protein CASSPRTGLNYGYTF.

The CDR3 bases are TGCGCCAGCAGCTCCAGCCGAACCGGGGGGAACACTGAAGCTTTCTTT. As protein: CASSSSRTGGNTEAFF. The rearrangement links TRBV5-1 to TRBJ1-1; D is perhaps TRBD1 (5 bases). V was cut by 3 bases and J by 1 base, with 16 bases left in between. The CDR3 is 16 residues long. From germline, CDR1 is SGHRS and CDR2 YFSETQ.

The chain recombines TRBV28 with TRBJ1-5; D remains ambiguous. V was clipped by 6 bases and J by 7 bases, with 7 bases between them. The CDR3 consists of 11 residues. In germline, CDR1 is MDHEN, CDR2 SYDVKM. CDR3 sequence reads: CASRTEQPQHF. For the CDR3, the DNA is TGTGCCAGCAGAACTGAGCAGCCCCAGCATTTT.

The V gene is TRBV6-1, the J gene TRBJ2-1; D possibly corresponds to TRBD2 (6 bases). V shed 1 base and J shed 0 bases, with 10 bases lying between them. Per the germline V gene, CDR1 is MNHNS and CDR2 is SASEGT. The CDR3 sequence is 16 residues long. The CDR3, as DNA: TGTGCCAGCAGTGAAGTCGACGGGAGCTCCTACAATGAGCAGTTCTTC. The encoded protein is CASSEVDGSSYNEQFF.